Listed here are 32 T cell receptor beta chains from one sample, sequenced in a study of identifying expanded T cells in peripheral blood. Using immunoSEQ multiplex PCR, the repertoire was profiled, and TCRdb retains in-frame clones only, with some absent. The table has around 84,000 clones, 70% to 90% seen once. The sequenced sample was blood. The receptors derive from a person aged 18 to 75 in good health.

The chain links TRBV6-5 to TRBJ2-1; 10 nucleotides align to TRBD2. The germline V gene has CDR1 MNHEY and CDR2 SVGAGI. The CDR3 sequence is 15 residues long. J gave up 5 bases and V 0 bases, and 1 base lay outside the gene matches. CDR3 sequence (DNA): TGTGCCAGCAGTTACTCGACTAGCGGGCACAATGAGCAGTTCTTC. This codes for CASSYSTSGHNEQFF.

The chain couples TRBV6-5 to TRBJ2-3; 11 bases are shared with TRBD1. In germline, CDR1 is MNHEY, CDR2 SVGAGI. The CDR3 has 16 amino acids. V was pared by 4 bases and J by 2 bases, with 5 bases of the junction left unmatched. The CDR3 DNA follows: TGTGCCAGCAGTTGGGGGACAGGGGGGACCACAGATACGCAGTATTTT. It encodes CASSWGTGGTTDTQYF.

The rearrangement uses TRBV28 and TRBJ1-5; 9 nucleotides match TRBD1. The germline V gene encodes CDR1 MDHEN and CDR2 SYDVKM. The CDR3 spans 15 residues. Trimming cost V 8 bases and J 6 bases; bases outside gene matches: 11. The CDR3 region is CASRRPAGQGQPQHF. The CDR3 DNA sequence: TGTGCCAGCCGACGTCCCGCGGGACAGGGTCAGCCCCAGCATTTT.

The V gene is TRBV9, the J gene TRBJ2-1, with D possibly being TRBD2 (5 bases). CDR3 size: 13 residues. V was shortened by 4 bases and J by 5 bases, with 10 bases between the two germline ends. The germline CDR1 and CDR2 sequences are SGDLS and YYNGEE. For the CDR3, the DNA is TGTGCCAGCAGCCCCGGACTTCACAATGAGCAGTTCTTC. As protein: CASSPGLHNEQFF.

The CDR3 nucleotides read TGTGCTAGTGGCCCGGACAGATTAGACGAGCAGTACTTC. It codes for CASGPDRLDEQYF. The V and J genes are TRBV12-5 and TRBJ2-7; a possible D gene is TRBD1 (6 bases). Germline V CDR1 and CDR2: LGHNT, FRNRAP. The CDR3 spans 13 residues. V was shortened by 6 bases and J by 5 bases, with 14 bases between the two germline ends.

The V call is TRBV19, the J call TRBJ2-1, with 7 bases fitting TRBD1. J gave up 5 bases and V 5 bases, and 9 bases lay outside the gene matches. The length of the CDR3 is 15 residues. CDR1 is LNHDA, CDR2 SQIVND, per germline (reference sequence). CDR3 protein: CASSPRDRGNNEQFF. CDR3 nucleotides: TGTGCCAGTAGTCCCCGGGACAGAGGAAACAATGAGCAGTTCTTC.

V and J are TRBV7-9 and TRBJ1-1; D not certain. V dropped 1 base and J dropped 4 bases, with 10 bases sitting between them. CDR1 and CDR2 (germline): SEHNR, FQNEAQ (reference sequence). The CDR3 has 14 residues. CDR3 bases: TGTGCCAGCAGCTTAGTTAAGGGAGTCACTGAAGCTTTCTTT. It translates to CASSLVKGVTEAFF. Drawing the rest from reference TRBV7-9 and TRBJ1-1, the complete variable domain is DTGVSQNPRHKITKRGQNVTFRCDPISEHNRLYWYRQTLGQGPEFLTYFQNEAQLEKSRLLSDRFSAERPKGSFSTLEIQRTEQGDSAMYLCASSLVKGVTEAFFGQGTRLTVV.

This chain links TRBV19 with TRBJ1-2, with 7 bases aligning to TRBD1. The CDR3 contains 13 residues. V was pared by 10 bases and J by 5 bases, with 10 bases of the junction left unmatched. The germline CDR1 and CDR2 sequences are LNHDA and SQIVND (reference sequence). The DNA of the CDR3 is TGTGCCACAATCGGACAGGAGGATTATGGCTACACCTTC. Translating gives CATIGQEDYGYTF.

V is TRBV5-1 and J is TRBJ1-1; D gene unclear. Between the trimmed V and J ends, which lost 0 bases and 11 bases, there was a span of 14 bases. The CDR3 totals 13 residues. Per the germline V gene, CDR1 is SGHRS and CDR2 is YFSETQ. DNA for the CDR3: TGCGCCAGCAGCTTGGAAGGCCCGAGGCCGGCTTTCTTT. It translates to CASSLEGPRPAFF.

The genes are TRBV6-1 and TRBJ1-5; D is undetermined. The CDR3 is 15 amino acids. The germline V gene encodes CDR1 MNHNS and CDR2 SASEGT. Trimming cost V 1 base and J 0 bases, with 7 bases left between them. In nucleotides, the CDR3 is TGTGCCAGCAGTGAAGGAGATTCTAGCAATCAGCCCCAGCATTTT. Amino acid sequence: CASSEGDSSNQPQHF.

V is TRBV5-1 and J is TRBJ1-2; 10 bases align to TRBD1. The CDR3 contains 14 residues. Germline V CDR1 and CDR2: SGHRS, YFSETQ. V dropped 4 bases and J dropped 6; count of bases not matched to a gene: 6. The CDR3 DNA sequence: TGCGCCAGCAGCCCACCGGACAGGGGGAATGGCTACACCTTC. It translates to CASSPPDRGNGYTF. The full variable domain, its missing parts supplied by reference TRBV5-1 and TRBJ1-2, is KAGVTQTPRYLIKTRGQQVTLSCSPISGHRSVSWYQQTPGQGLQFLFEYFSETQRNKGNFPGRFSGRQFSNSRSEMNVSTLELGDSALYLCASSPPDRGNGYTFGSGTRLTVV.

CDR3 protein: CASSGRQGNEKLFF. CDR3 nucleotide sequence: TGTGCCAGCAGCGGGAGACAGGGGAATGAAAAACTGTTTTTT. V and J are TRBV11-3 and TRBJ1-4, with 8 nucleotides matching TRBD1. Looked up from germline, CDR1 is SGHNT and CDR2 is YENEEA. Losses at the gene ends were 5 bases for V and 5 bases for J; bases not matched to a gene: 4. The CDR3 loop spans 14 amino acids. The complete variable domain, with remaining parts taken from reference TRBV11-3 and TRBJ1-4, reads EAGVVQSPRYKIIEKKQPVAFWCNPISGHNTLYWYLQNLGQGPELLIRYENEEAVDDSQLPKDRFSAERLKGVDSTLKIQPAELGDSAVYLCASSGRQGNEKLFFGSGTQLSVL.

V and J are TRBV29-1 and TRBJ2-3; D gene unclear. The V and J ends lost 1 base and 0 bases respectively, with 26 bases between them. CDR1 is SQVTM, CDR2 ANQGSEA, per germline. This CDR3 has 20 residues. CDR3 coding DNA: TGCAGCGTTGAAGGCCTCCATAAAACAACTCTCCGTAGTAGCACAGATACGCAGTATTTT. Encoded protein: CSVEGLHKTTLRSSTDTQYF.

The rearrangement links TRBV5-1 to TRBJ2-2, with 9 bases fitting TRBD1. The J segment lost 7 bases and the V segment lost 4 bases, leaving 5 bases of the junction unmatched. The CDR3 has 14 residues. CDR1 and CDR2 (germline): SGHRS, YFSETQ. This chain's CDR3 is CASSRDREDGELFF. Here the CDR3 DNA reads TGCGCCAGCAGCCGGGACAGGGAGGACGGGGAGCTGTTTTTT. The complete variable domain, with remaining parts taken from reference TRBV5-1 and TRBJ2-2, reads KAGVTQTPRYLIKTRGQQVTLSCSPISGHRSVSWYQQTPGQGLQFLFEYFSETQRNKGNFPGRFSGRQFSNSRSEMNVSTLELGDSALYLCASSRDREDGELFFGEGSRLTVL.

This rearrangement joins TRBV5-1 to TRBJ1-1, with D perhaps matching TRBD1 (6 bases). CDR1 SGHRS and CDR2 YFSETQ come from the germline V gene. CDR3 size: 17 residues. Deletions cut 0 bases from V and 0 bases from J, with 15 bases between. The CDR3 here is CASSLAPLQGLNTEAFF. Here the CDR3 DNA reads TGCGCCAGCAGCTTGGCACCCTTACAGGGTCTGAACACTGAAGCTTTCTTT.

V usage is TRBV27 and J usage is TRBJ1-2, with 9 bases that match TRBD1. The CDR3 length is 15 residues. Germline trimming cut 6 bases from V and 6 bases from J; bases unmatched to any gene: 11. CDR1 is MNHEY, CDR2 SMNVEV, per germline (reference sequence). The CDR3 coding sequence is TGTGCCAGCAGGAAACTACAGGGGGCTGTTGATGGCTACACCTTC. Protein: CASRKLQGAVDGYTF.

The gene calls are TRBV7-2 and TRBJ2-7, with 9 bases that match TRBD1. CDR3 size: 16 residues. The ends lost 7 bases at V and 4 bases at J; junction bases unmatched: 14. In germline, CDR1 is SGHTA, CDR2 FQGNSA. DNA of the CDR3: TGTGCCAGCAAGCAAACAGGGGGCGCGTTCCCATACGAGCAGTACTTC. The encoded protein is CASKQTGGAFPYEQYF.

The chain recombines TRBV6-5 with TRBJ1-2, with a possible D match to TRBD1 (6 bases). The CDR3 is made up of 14 amino acids. With 4 bases removed from V and 8 bases from J, the gap between germline ends came to 17 bases. The germline V gene has CDR1 MNHEY and CDR2 SVGAGI. CDR3 in DNA: TGTGCCAGCAGTTTGTTCTGGGGGCAGAGGGGCTACACCTTC. Its translation is CASSLFWGQRGYTF.

The chain couples TRBV6-4 to TRBJ2-1; TRBD2 agrees at 8 bases. This CDR3 region has 16 residues. The V segment lost 0 bases and the J segment 0 bases; nucleotides outside the gene matches: 1. Looked up from germline, CDR1 is MRHNA and CDR2 is SNTAGT. DNA for the CDR3: TGTGCCAGCAGTGACTCACGGGGGGGCTCCTACAATGAGCAGTTCTTC. It is translated as CASSDSRGGSYNEQFF.

Details on this clone: A read error is possible here, since a much larger clone lies one base away. The chain couples TRBV7-9 to TRBJ2-5, with D uncertain. Germline V gene data show CDR1 as SEHNR and CDR2 as FQNEAQ (reference sequence). CDR3 length equals 10 residues. V was cut by 6 bases and J by 3 bases, with 2 bases left in between. The CDR3 here is CASSKETQYF. The CDR3 region has the DNA TGTGCCAGCAGTAAAGAGACCCAGTACTTC.

The genes are TRBV7-8 and TRBJ1-4, with D perhaps matching TRBD1 (5 bases). The V gene's germline CDR1 is SGHVS and CDR2 FQNEAQ. Trimming cost V 5 bases and J 5 bases, with 9 bases left between them. The CDR3 is 13 amino acids. The CDR3 loop is CASSQGGNEKLFF. CDR3 nucleotides: TGTGCCAGCAGCCAGGGAGGAAATGAAAAACTGTTTTTT.

The chain couples TRBV7-8 to TRBJ1-1; 7 bases are a match to TRBD1. CDR3 length: 16 amino acids. With V trimmed by 4 bases and J by 0 bases, 8 bases remained unmatched. Germline V CDR1 and CDR2: SGHVS, FQNEAQ. CDR3 DNA: TGTGCCAGCAGCTCGAGGGGGCAGGCCATGAACACTGAAGCTTTCTTT. The encoded protein is CASSSRGQAMNTEAFF.

This chain connects TRBV5-1 to TRBJ2-5; TRBD2 agrees at 12 bases. V lost 4 bases to trimming and J lost 1 base; unmatched junction nucleotides: 5. This CDR3 comprises 16 residues. Germline CDR1 and CDR2: SGHRS and YFSETQ. CDR3 region: CASSQGLAGFQETQYF. For the CDR3, the DNA is TGCGCCAGCAGCCAGGGACTAGCGGGCTTCCAAGAGACCCAGTACTTC.

This clone showed up just a few times. V gene TRBV19 combines with J gene TRBJ1-6; D not resolved. V shed 7 bases and J shed 5 bases, with 12 bases lying between them. This CDR3 is 14 amino acids long. The germline V gene has CDR1 LNHDA and CDR2 SQIVND (reference sequence). CDR3 protein: CASKVADHNSPLHF. The CDR3 DNA is TGTGCCAGTAAAGTGGCAGACCATAATTCACCCCTCCACTTT.

The chain links TRBV7-2 to TRBJ1-3, with D maybe TRBD1 (6 bases). This CDR3 has 15 residues. V lost 3 bases to trimming and J lost 0 bases, with 9 bases between them. Germline CDR1 SGHTA, CDR2 FQGNSA. The CDR3 sequence: CASSFRTASGNTIYF. The CDR3 coding sequence is TGTGCCAGCAGCTTCAGGACAGCCTCTGGAAACACCATATATTTT.

This chain links TRBV18 with TRBJ2-5; D remains ambiguous. The V end was cut by 3 bases, the J end by 5 bases, with 13 bases between. This CDR3 contains 14 residues. The germline CDR1 and CDR2 sequences are KGHSH and LQKENI. CDR3 in amino acids: CASSPVDSSETQYF. The CDR3 DNA reads TGTGCCAGCTCACCTGTGGATTCAAGCGAGACCCAGTACTTC. Drawing the rest from reference TRBV18 and TRBJ2-5, the complete variable domain is NAGVMQNPRHLVRRRGQEARLRCSPMKGHSHVYWYRQLPEEGLKFMVYLQKENIIDESGMPKERFSAEFPKEGPSILRIQQVVRGDSAAYFCASSPVDSSETQYFGPGTRLLVL.

This clone was recorded a few times. This chain joins TRBV7-8 and TRBJ1-5; the D is unclear. The CDR3 loop spans 14 amino acids. The germline V gene encodes CDR1 SGHVS and CDR2 FQNEAQ. V was trimmed by 0 bases and J by 6 bases, leaving 9 bases between them. The CDR3 is CASSLAWAGQPQHF. DNA for the CDR3: TGTGCCAGCAGCTTAGCGTGGGCAGGTCAGCCCCAGCATTTT.

The chain carries TRBV30 and TRBJ2-1; TRBD2 matches 8 bases. The junction had 7 bases not matched to a gene; V was cut back by 1 base and J by 5 bases. Germline CDR1 GTSNPN, CDR2 SVGIG (reference sequence). The CDR3 is 15 amino acids. CDR3 region: CAWSGRGGYNNEQFF. CDR3 nucleotide sequence: TGTGCCTGGAGTGGCCGGGGGGGGTACAACAATGAGCAGTTCTTC.

The chain links TRBV18 to TRBJ2-5; 10 bases agree with TRBD1. The CDR3 is made up of 14 amino acids. The trim removed 3 bases at V and 7 bases at J, leaving 5 bases unmatched. CDR1 and CDR2 from the germline V gene are KGHSH and LQKENI. The CDR3 DNA reads TGTGCCAGCTCACCCCGGACAGGGGGGGGGACCCAGTACTTC. Encoded protein: CASSPRTGGGTQYF.

The CDR3 here is CASSQDGTGNNQPQHF. In nucleotides, the CDR3 is TGCGCCAGCAGCCAAGACGGGACAGGGAACAATCAGCCCCAGCATTTT. V gene TRBV5-1 combines with J gene TRBJ1-5; the match to TRBD1 covers 9 bases. The V gene end was trimmed by 4 bases and the J gene end by 3 bases; junction bases not matched to a gene: 8. The length of the CDR3 is 16 residues. Germline assignment: CDR1 SGHRS and CDR2 YFSETQ.

J is TRBJ1-3 and V is TRBV6-1, with TRBD1 matching over 8 bases. Germline lookup yields CDR1 MNHNS and CDR2 SASEGT. With V trimmed by 0 bases and J by 4 bases, 2 bases remained unmatched. This CDR3 comprises 15 residues. Written as DNA, the CDR3 is TGTGCCAGCAGTGAAGCCGGGACAGGAGGAAACACCATATATTTT. This codes for CASSEAGTGGNTIYF.

J is TRBJ1-1 and V is TRBV2, with TRBD1 matching 10 bases. This CDR3 region has 14 residues. With V trimmed by 6 bases and J by 5 bases, 6 bases remained unmatched. Germline lookup yields CDR1 SNHLY and CDR2 FYNNEI. Written as DNA, the CDR3 is TGTGCCAGCAGCGTCGGGACAGGGGTAACTGAAGCTTTCTTT. Its translation is CASSVGTGVTEAFF.